These 5 T cell receptor beta chains originate from one sample sequenced in a study of immune cell composition in non-small cell lung cancer. Assay: immunoSEQ multiplex PCR; the TCRdb copy retains only in-frame clones and omits some. The table records thousands of clones, 60% to 80% of them present only once. Normal lung was taken at the farthest possible site, at least 3 cm from tumour. Sequences were obtained from non-adjacent lung tissue. The receptors come from a human donor with non-small cell lung cancer.

The chain joins TRBV2 to TRBJ2-1; TRBD2 aligns across 10 bases. V shed 5 bases, J shed 0 bases, and the junction held 4 bases outside the gene matches. Germline CDR1 is SNHLY and CDR2 is FYNNEI. The CDR3 spans 16 residues. CDR3 in amino acids: CASSSTSGSSYNEQFF. As DNA, the CDR3 is TGTGCCAGCAGTTCGACTAGCGGGTCCTCCTACAATGAGCAGTTCTTC.

The chain couples TRBV6-4 to TRBJ2-1; 10 bases align to TRBD2. The trim removed 2 bases at V and 3 bases at J, leaving 1 base unmatched. The germline V gene encodes CDR1 MRHNA and CDR2 SNTAGT. CDR3 length: 15 amino acids. The CDR3 sequence: CASSDTSGNYNEQFF. CDR3 DNA: TGTGCCAGCAGTGACACTAGCGGGAACTACAATGAGCAGTTCTTC.

The V call is TRBV5-5, the J call TRBJ2-4; 7 bases align to TRBD1. The CDR3 is made up of 16 amino acids. Germline V gene sequence: CDR1 SGHKS, CDR2 YYEKEE (reference sequence). Losses at the gene ends were 0 bases for V and 7 bases for J; bases not matched to a gene: 10. CDR3 DNA: TGTGCCAGCAGCTTGGGCCTTGGACAGGCGGCGAACATTCAGTACTTC. Encoded protein: CASSLGLGQAANIQYF. The variable domain in full, completed from reference TRBV5-5 and TRBJ2-4, reads DAGVTQSPTHLIKTRGQQVTLRCSPISGHKSVSWYQQVLGQGPQFIFQYYEKEERGRGNFPDRFSARQFPNYSSELNVNALLLGDSALYLCASSLGLGQAANIQYFGAGTRLSVL.

This sequence joins TRBV9 and TRBJ2-4, with TRBD2 matching over 11 bases. Looked up from germline, CDR1 is SGDLS and CDR2 is YYNGEE. Trimming took 0 bases from V and 8 from J; bases not matched to a gene: 13. This CDR3 has 18 residues. CDR3 nucleotide sequence: TGTGCCAGCAGCGTAGCTGCGGGACTAGCGGATAGAGGGGACATTCAGTACTTC. Its translation is CASSVAAGLADRGDIQYF.

The J gene is TRBJ1-2, the V gene TRBV10-3, with 7 bases lining up with TRBD1. V shed 2 bases and J 4 bases; nucleotides not matched to a gene: 4. The V gene's germline CDR1 is ENHRY and CDR2 SYGVKD. This CDR3 is built from 14 residues. CDR3 coding DNA: TGTGCCATCAGTGAGCGACAGGGCGGCTATGGCTACACCTTC. Amino acid sequence: CAISERQGGYGYTF.